This T cell receptor beta chain originates from a study of vaccination and CD4 T cells after COVID-19. Study at large: Post-COVID draws came a median approximately 100 days after diagnosis (range 35 to 161). Overlapping spike peptides of SARS-CoV-2, HCoV-NL63, HCoV-OC43 and HCoV-229E were used, and cells were stimulated with them.

Concerning this clonotype itself: Its specificity is unknown.

Sequenced with the Oncomine TCR Beta short-read assay was DNA taken from cultured CD4+ T cells. Cultured CD4+ T cells were the source of extracted genomic DNA. A single record per CDR3 protein comes from TCRdb applying MiXCR to the PCR reads. The data show more than 13,000 distinct CDR3 sequences, around 30% seen once. The CDR3 contains 12 residues. Germline CDR1 is MNHNS and CDR2 is SASEGT. V shed 10 bases and J 6 bases; nucleotides not matched to a gene: 3. Treatment specified: approximately 10-day PBMC culture with coronavirus spike peptide pools or control peptides (ViraFEST assay). ViraFEST sequenced TCRs after peptide-pool expansion of antigen-specific T cells.

The TCR originated in a human donor with COVID-19. Sequences were obtained from cultured CD4+ T cells from blood. The chain has TRBV6-1 and TRBJ1-4; 9 bases agree with TRBD1. CDR3 protein: CATGQGYEKLFF. DNA of the CDR3: TGTGCCACTGGACAGGGGTATGAAAAACTGTTTTTT.